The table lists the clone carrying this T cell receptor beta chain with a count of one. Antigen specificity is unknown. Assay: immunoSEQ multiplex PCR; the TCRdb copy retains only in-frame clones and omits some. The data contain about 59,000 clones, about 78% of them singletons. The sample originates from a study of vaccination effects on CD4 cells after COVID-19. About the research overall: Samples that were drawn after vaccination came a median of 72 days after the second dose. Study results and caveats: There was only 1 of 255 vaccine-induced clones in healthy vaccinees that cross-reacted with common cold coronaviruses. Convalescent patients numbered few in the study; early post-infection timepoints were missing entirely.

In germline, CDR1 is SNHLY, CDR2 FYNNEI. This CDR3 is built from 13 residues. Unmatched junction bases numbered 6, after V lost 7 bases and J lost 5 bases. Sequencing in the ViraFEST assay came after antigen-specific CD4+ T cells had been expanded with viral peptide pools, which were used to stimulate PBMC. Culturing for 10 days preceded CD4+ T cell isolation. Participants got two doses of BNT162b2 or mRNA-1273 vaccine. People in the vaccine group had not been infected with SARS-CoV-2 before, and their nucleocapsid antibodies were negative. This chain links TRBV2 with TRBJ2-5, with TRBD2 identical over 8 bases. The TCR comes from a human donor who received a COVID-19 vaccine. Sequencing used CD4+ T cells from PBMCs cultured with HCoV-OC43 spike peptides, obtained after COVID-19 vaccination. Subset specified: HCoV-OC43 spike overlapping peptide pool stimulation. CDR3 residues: CASNLAGTETQYF. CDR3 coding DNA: TGTGCCAGCAACTTAGCGGGGACGGAGACCCAGTACTTC.